These 24 T cell receptor beta chains originate from one sample sequenced in a study of T-cell memory formation after mild COVID-19. Using its own MiXCR run on the 5' RACE reads, TCRdb lists one record per CDR3 protein. The top ten clones hold 4% to 6% of a sample with some 120,000 distinct CDR3 sequences, about 18% of them seen once. Sequenced input: PBMCs or a T cell subset sorted from them (not recorded which). These receptors all come from a man between 18 and 35 years old who had mild COVID-19 (a few samples of this study predate the infection). Cell type and time point are not known.

This clonotype was seen once. The chain couples TRBV15 to TRBJ2-7, with TRBD2 matching over 8 bases. V was clipped by 1 base and J by 2 bases; unmatched bases: 4. Germline V CDR1 and CDR2: LNHNV, YYDKDF (reference sequence). The CDR3 runs to 15 residues. The chain's CDR3 is CATSRASSGTYEQYF. CDR3 nucleotides: TGTGCCACCAGCAGAGCGAGTAGCGGGACCTACGAGCAGTACTTC.

The V gene is TRBV4-3, the J gene TRBJ1-1; unclear D gene. The CDR3 extends over 16 amino acids. Germline values: CDR1 LGHNA, CDR2 YSLEER. Trimming took off 1 base at V and 0 bases at J, with 12 bases between the two ends. The CDR3 nucleotides read TGCGCCAGCAGCCAAGGGCAGCCCCTAATGAACACTGAAGCTTTCTTT. Translation gives CASSQGQPLMNTEAFF.

The chain uses TRBV24-1 and TRBJ2-1; D is perhaps TRBD2 (6 bases). Trimming shortened V by 3 bases and J by 6 bases, and 8 bases separated the two germline ends. The CDR3 runs to 13 residues. Germline V gene lookup returns CDR1 KGHDR and CDR2 SFDVKD. This chain's CDR3 is CATSDTTSNEQFF. CDR3 nucleotide sequence: TGTGCCACCAGTGATACGACTAGCAATGAGCAGTTCTTC.

V and J are TRBV5-1 and TRBJ1-1, with D tentatively TRBD1 (6 bases). V was pared by 0 bases and J by 3 bases, with 12 bases between. The germline V gene encodes CDR1 SGHRS and CDR2 YFSETQ. CDR3 length: 15 residues. The CDR3 nucleotides are TGCGCCAGCAGCTTGGGGGACCCAGGGGACACTGAAGCTTTCTTT. This translates into CASSLGDPGDTEAFF.

This clonotype has only a few counts. The chain employs TRBV11-2 and TRBJ2-1; the match to TRBD2 covers 9 bases. Germline CDR1 reads SGHAT; CDR2 reads FQNNGV. The CDR3 runs 17 residues. V shed 5 bases, J shed 4 bases, and the junction held 12 bases outside the gene matches. CDR3 nucleotide sequence: TGTGCCAGCAGCCCCCAGTGGGGCGGGGGGGCGTACAATGAGCAGTTCTTC. Translating it yields CASSPQWGGGAYNEQFF.

V is TRBV7-2 and J is TRBJ1-6, with D possibly being TRBD1 (5 bases). CDR1 and CDR2 (germline): SGHTA, FQGNSA. The CDR3 length is 15 residues. V lost 5 bases and J lost 4, with 12 bases in between. The CDR3, as DNA: TGTGCCAGCAGCGGGGCCTCGCCTTATAATTCACCCCTCCACTTT. This codes for CASSGASPYNSPLHF.

This clonotype was seen repeatedly, ten times or more. The chain is built from TRBV6-5 and TRBJ2-1; D is ambiguous. Germline V lookup: CDR1 MNHEY, CDR2 SVGAGI. CDR3 length: 16 amino acids. Trimming stripped 5 bases from V and 2 bases from J, with 16 bases between. Here the CDR3 reads CASSGREQLAYNEQFF. As DNA, the CDR3 is TGTGCCAGCAGTGGCCGTGAGCAGCTAGCCTACAATGAGCAGTTCTTC.

This clonotype was counted a few times. The chain links TRBV5-1 to TRBJ2-2, with TRBD2 matching 11 bases. The CDR3 covers 16 residues. Germline assignment: CDR1 SGHRS and CDR2 YFSETQ. V shed 4 bases and J 3 bases; nucleotides not matched to a gene: 5. The CDR3 region is CASSRGTSGYTGELFF. For the CDR3, the DNA is TGCGCCAGCAGCCGGGGGACTAGCGGTTACACCGGGGAGCTGTTTTTT.

The V and J genes are TRBV18 and TRBJ2-1; D uncertain. This CDR3 is built from 14 residues. V shed 0 bases and J shed 4 bases, with 7 bases lying between them. Germline CDR1 and CDR2: KGHSH and LQKENI. The CDR3, as DNA: TGTGCCAGCTCACCACCGGGCGCTTACAATGAGCAGTTCTTC. Its translation: CASSPPGAYNEQFF.

The chain recombines TRBV2 with TRBJ1-2, with a possible D match to TRBD1 (6 bases). From germline, CDR1 is SNHLY and CDR2 FYNNEI. This CDR3 is 13 amino acids long. V shed 0 bases and J shed 8 bases, with 10 bases lying between them. CDR3 in amino acids: CASSEALGGGYTF. In DNA form, the CDR3 reads TGTGCCAGCAGTGAAGCGCTGGGGGGCGGCTACACCTTC.

This clonotype was seen only a few times. The chain combines TRBV5-1 with TRBJ2-5; TRBD1 aligns across 8 bases. After removal of 4 bases from V and 1 base from J, the junction contained 3 bases not matched to a gene. Germline V gives CDR1 SGHRS, CDR2 YFSETQ. The CDR3 has 14 amino acids. CDR3 loop: CASSHGTGQETQYF. Here the CDR3 DNA reads TGCGCCAGCAGCCACGGGACAGGCCAAGAGACCCAGTACTTC.

This clonotype occurred a few times. The rearrangement uses TRBV14 and TRBJ2-3, with 8 bases fitting TRBD1. Losses at the gene ends were 3 bases for V and 1 base for J; bases not matched to a gene: 6. CDR1 SGHDN and CDR2 FVKESK come from the germline V gene. This CDR3 is built from 16 residues. DNA for the CDR3: TGTGCCAGCAGCCACCGGACAGGGATACGCACAGATACGCAGTATTTT. Amino acid sequence: CASSHRTGIRTDTQYF.

This clonotype was seen at least ten times. The chain combines TRBV5-1 with TRBJ2-2; 8 bases are shared with TRBD1. The germline V gene has CDR1 SGHRS and CDR2 YFSETQ. This CDR3 spans 14 amino acids. Losses at the gene ends were 9 bases for V and 1 base for J; bases not matched to a gene: 5. CDR3 sequence: CATSGTGNTGELFF. CDR3 in DNA: TGCGCCACCTCCGGGACAGGGAACACCGGGGAGCTGTTTTTT.

About this clonotype itself: At one of its ends the junction is not consistent with the germline gene, which may arise from a read error. The chain employs TRBV7-7 and TRBJ2-1, with 10 bases identical to TRBD2. The CDR3 contains 17 residues. Germline CDR1 is SSHAT and CDR2 is FNYEAQ (reference sequence). The chain's CDR3 is CASSLGGLAGGYNEQFF. In DNA, the CDR3 is TGTGCTAGCAGCTTGGGCGGCTTAGCGGGGGGTTACAATGAGCAGTTCTTC.

In this sample, this clonotype turned up many times. The chain uses TRBV9 and TRBJ2-1, with D possibly matching TRBD1 (6 bases). The V and J ends lost 0 bases and 8 bases respectively, with 12 bases between them. Per the germline V gene, CDR1 is SGDLS and CDR2 is YYNGEE. This CDR3 is built from 14 residues. DNA of the CDR3: TGTGCCAGCAGCGTAGCCCCAGGGGTGGATGAGCAGTTCTTC. Translated, it gives CASSVAPGVDEQFF.

This chain links TRBV29-1 with TRBJ1-2; perhaps TRBD1 as D (5 bases). Germline CDR1 SQVTM, CDR2 ANQGSEA. Between the trimmed V and J ends, which lost 4 bases and 5 bases, there was a span of 8 bases. This CDR3 is 11 amino acids long. CDR3 protein: CSVGQGYGYTF. The CDR3 DNA is TGCAGCGTTGGCCAGGGATATGGCTACACCTTC.

The rearrangement links TRBV12-3 or TRBV12-4 to TRBJ1-1; D not certain. V lost 1 base and J 4 bases, leaving 4 bases between the germline ends. This CDR3 region has 12 residues. For the CDR3, the DNA is TGTGCCAGCAGTTTAGAGACCACTGAAGCTTTCTTT. This gives the protein CASSLETTEAFF.

This clonotype was counted a few times. V gene TRBV24-1 combines with J gene TRBJ2-7; 9 bases are shared with TRBD1. This CDR3 has 14 residues. Germline CDR1 is KGHDR and CDR2 is SFDVKD. The ends lost 4 bases at V and 4 bases at J; junction bases unmatched: 4. The CDR3 region is CATSELDRGYEQYV. The CDR3 bases are TGTGCCACCAGTGAGTTGGACAGGGGTTACGAGCAGTACGTC.

This clonotype was counted a few times. V and J are TRBV6-2 or TRBV6-3 and TRBJ2-3; the D is unclear. V gave up 5 bases and J gave up 8 bases, with 11 bases separating them. There are 12 residues in the CDR3. Per germline, CDR1 MNHEY and CDR2 SVGEGT. CDR3 DNA sequence: TGTGCCAGCAGTCGTAGAGAAGCTACGCAGTATTTT. This gives the protein CASSRREATQYF.

This clonotype was counted only a few times. The genes are TRBV5-1 and TRBJ2-3, with D maybe TRBD2 (6 bases). The CDR3 runs to 15 residues. CDR1 SGHRS and CDR2 YFSETQ come from the germline V gene. V was cut by 7 bases and J by 7 bases, with 22 bases left in between. The CDR3 loop is CASGDSGINIHTQYF. In DNA form, the CDR3 reads TGCGCCAGCGGGGACTCCGGGATCAACATCCATACGCAGTATTTT.

The V gene is TRBV2, the J gene TRBJ1-1; D might be TRBD1 (5 bases). The length of the CDR3 is 14 residues. V dropped 4 bases and J dropped 3 bases, with 12 bases sitting between them. The germline gives CDR1 SNHLY, CDR2 FYNNEI. This CDR3 is CASSAGPADTEAFF. DNA of the CDR3: TGTGCCAGCAGTGCAGGGCCGGCTGACACTGAAGCTTTCTTT.

This chain joins TRBV28 and TRBJ2-1; perhaps D is TRBD1 or TRBD2 (5 bases each). The CDR3 runs to 15 residues. Germline V gene sequence: CDR1 MDHEN, CDR2 SYDVKM. The V gene lost 5 bases and the J gene lost 3 bases, with 14 bases spanning the gap. CDR3 sequence: CASSMTPGGYNEQFF. The CDR3 bases are TGTGCCAGCAGTATGACTCCTGGGGGCTACAATGAGCAGTTCTTC.

This clonotype appeared a few times. V and J are TRBV6-5 and TRBJ2-7; 8 bases map to TRBD2. Germline trimming cut 6 bases from V and 5 bases from J; bases unmatched to any gene: 12. This CDR3 has 15 residues. CDR1 is MNHEY, CDR2 SVGAGI, per germline. The CDR3 nucleotides read TGTGCCAGCAGGCGAGGGAGTAGCGGGGATCACGAGCAGTACGTC. Amino acids: CASRRGSSGDHEQYV.

This clonotype was counted between two and nine times. The rearrangement joins TRBV12-3 or TRBV12-4 to TRBJ2-2; 13 bases match TRBD2. The CDR3 covers 17 residues. V lost 3 bases and J lost 4; bases outside the gene matches: 5. CDR3 bases: TGTGCCAGCAGTTTGACTAGCGGGGGGCCGGGCACCGGGGAGCTGTTTTTT. Translating gives CASSLTSGGPGTGELFF.